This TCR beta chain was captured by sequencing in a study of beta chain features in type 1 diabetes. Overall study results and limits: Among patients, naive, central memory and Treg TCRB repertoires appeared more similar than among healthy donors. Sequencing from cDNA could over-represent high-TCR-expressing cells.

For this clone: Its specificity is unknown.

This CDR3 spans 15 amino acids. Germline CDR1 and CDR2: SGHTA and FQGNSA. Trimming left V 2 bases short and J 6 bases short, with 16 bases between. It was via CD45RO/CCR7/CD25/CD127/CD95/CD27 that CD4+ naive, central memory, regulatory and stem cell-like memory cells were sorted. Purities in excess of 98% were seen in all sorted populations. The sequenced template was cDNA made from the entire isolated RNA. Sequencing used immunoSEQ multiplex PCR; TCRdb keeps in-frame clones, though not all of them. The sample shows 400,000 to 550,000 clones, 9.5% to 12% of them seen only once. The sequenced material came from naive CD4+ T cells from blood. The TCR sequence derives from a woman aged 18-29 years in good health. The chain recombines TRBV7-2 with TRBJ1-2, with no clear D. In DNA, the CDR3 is TGTGCCAGCAGCTTATCGAAAGCTTCGACGGATGGCTACACCTTC. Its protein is CASSLSKASTDGYTF.